This TCR beta chain was observed in a study of regulatory T cells. Study-level points and caveats: Hydrophobic residues at CDR3 positions 6 and 7 were enriched in conventional CD4+ T cells of CD3G-deficient patients. Regulatory T cells showed the strongest V-J pair restriction and V/J gene skewing among patient repertoires.

The PCR used 52 TRBV and 13 TRBJ primers. Only in-frame clones appear in the TCRdb table, and some are missing; sequencing was by immunoSEQ multiplex PCR. The sample consists of 30,000 to 40,000 clones, over 75% of them appearing once. About this clone: Its antigen is as yet unknown. One junction end does not reproduce the germline sequence, and a read error may be involved.

Regulatory (CD25-high CD127-low) and conventional (CD25-low CD127-high) CD4+ T cells were sorted separately. CDR3 length: 15 amino acids. The germline V gene has CDR1 SGHRS and CDR2 YFSETQ. This chain joins TRBV5-1 and TRBJ1-2, with D possibly TRBD1 on 5 matching bases. This receptor was identified in a person aged 18 to 30 with CD3G deficiency. The sequenced material came from conventional CD4+ T cells sorted from blood. The CDR3 is CASRLDVRASYGYTF. The CDR3 DNA reads TGCGCCAGCAGGTTGGATGTCAGGGCCTCCTATGGCTACACCTTC.